The 27 T cell receptor beta chains in this list originate from one sample, sequenced in a study of T cell responses to AZD1222 COVID-19 vaccine. Profiling relied on immunoSEQ multiplex PCR, and the TCRdb table lists in-frame clones only, not all of them. The data hold over 100,000 clones, with about 88% observed a single time. The sample in question was peripheral blood, obtained on day 0 of AZD1222 vaccination. The receptors shown here come from an adult in good health.

J is TRBJ1-3 and V is TRBV5-5; a weak D match, TRBD1 (6 bases). The V gene's germline CDR1 is SGHKS and CDR2 YYEKEE (reference sequence). The CDR3 is 15 residues long. The germline V and J ends were trimmed by 4 bases and 2 bases, with 13 bases remaining between them. The CDR3 nucleotides are TGTGCCAGCAGCCGCGGGGGCATGACTGGAAACACCATATATTTT. Its protein product is CASSRGGMTGNTIYF.

This clone turned up a few times. The CDR3 spells CASSQVEGGLGEQFF. In DNA, the CDR3 is TGCGCCAGCAGCCAAGTTGAGGGAGGTTTGGGTGAGCAGTTCTTC. The V call is TRBV4-1, the J call TRBJ2-1; D may be TRBD2 (6 bases). V was pared by 1 base and J by 9 bases, with 16 bases between. The CDR3 is made up of 15 amino acids. From germline, CDR1 is MGHRA and CDR2 YSYEKL.

The chain joins TRBV5-1 to TRBJ2-5; D is perhaps TRBD2 (5 bases). Germline assignment: CDR1 SGHRS and CDR2 YFSETQ. V lost 0 bases, J lost 2 bases, and 8 bases lay in between. The CDR3 length is 14 residues. CDR3 sequence reads: CASSLGTLQETQYF. In DNA form, the CDR3 reads TGCGCCAGCAGCTTGGGGACTCTTCAAGAGACCCAGTACTTC. Full variable domain (rest looked up from reference TRBV5-1 and TRBJ2-5): KAGVTQTPRYLIKTRGQQVTLSCSPISGHRSVSWYQQTPGQGLQFLFEYFSETQRNKGNFPGRFSGRQFSNSRSEMNVSTLELGDSALYLCASSLGTLQETQYFGPGTRLLVL.

This clone was recorded only once. A read error may account for a junction end that differs from germline. The genes are TRBV6-1 and TRBJ2-7, with D possibly TRBD1 on 6 matching bases. Germline V gene data show CDR1 as MNHNS and CDR2 as SASEGT. The CDR3 spans 13 residues. The CDR3 sequence: CASSEGGRYEQYF. CDR3 coding DNA: TGTGCCAGCAGCGAAGGGGGTAGGTACGAGCAGTACTTC.

The chain employs TRBV2 and TRBJ1-1, with D maybe TRBD1 (5 bases). CDR1 SNHLY and CDR2 FYNNEI come from the germline V gene. CDR3 length equals 12 residues. V lost 8 bases to trimming and J lost 4 bases, with 11 bases between them. CDR3 loop: CASALGGTEAFF. The CDR3 DNA reads as TGTGCCAGCGCCCTCGGGGGCACTGAAGCTTTCTTT.

The chain has TRBV2 and TRBJ1-5; tentative D call: TRBD1 (6 bases). This CDR3 is built from 15 residues. The ends were cut back, 6 bases at V and 0 bases at J, with 12 bases in the middle. CDR1 SNHLY and CDR2 FYNNEI come from the germline V gene. CDR3 DNA: TGTGCCAGCAGCCCCTCGGGGGCTAGCAATCAGCCCCAGCATTTT. This translates into CASSPSGASNQPQHF.

V and J are TRBV27 and TRBJ2-1; weak D call: TRBD2 (5 bases). The V end lost 2 bases, the J end lost 3 bases, and 14 bases lay between the germline ends. Per the germline V gene, CDR1 is MNHEY and CDR2 is SMNVEV (reference sequence). The CDR3 consists of 16 residues. The CDR3 DNA follows: TGTGCCAGCAGTTTACTGTCCGGGATCAACTACAATGAGCAGTTCTTC. Its protein product is CASSLLSGINYNEQFF.

The J gene is TRBJ1-3, the V gene TRBV28; D not certain. Looked up from germline, CDR1 is MDHEN and CDR2 is SYDVKM. The ends were cut back, 8 bases at V and 0 bases at J, with 5 bases in the middle. The CDR3 loop spans 12 amino acids. CDR3 amino acids: CASWSSGNTIYF. CDR3 nucleotide sequence: TGTGCCAGCTGGAGCTCTGGAAACACCATATATTTT.

The chain joins TRBV30 to TRBJ2-3, with TRBD2 matching 10 bases. This CDR3 comprises 16 residues. V gave up 2 bases and J gave up 2 bases; unmatched junction bases: 7. Looked up from germline, CDR1 is GTSNPN and CDR2 is SVGIG (reference sequence). This CDR3 reads CAWSLLSGRATDTQYF. CDR3 in DNA: TGTGCCTGGAGTTTACTGAGCGGGAGGGCCACAGATACGCAGTATTTT.

This clone was observed a handful of times. This sequence joins TRBV28 and TRBJ1-2; no clear D gene. The V end lost 6 bases, the J end lost 3 bases, and 8 bases lay between the germline ends. This CDR3 contains 12 residues. The germline V gene has CDR1 MDHEN and CDR2 SYDVKM. CDR3 nucleotide sequence: TGTGCCAGCAGCCCTCCAGACTATGGCTACACCTTC. Its translation is CASSPPDYGYTF.

This chain connects TRBV11-2 to TRBJ2-6, with D hard to call. This CDR3 spans 16 amino acids. Per the germline V gene, CDR1 is SGHAT and CDR2 is FQNNGV. V shed 5 bases and J shed 0 bases, with 11 bases lying between them. The CDR3 reads CASSASRSSGANVLTF. The CDR3 nucleotides are TGTGCCAGCAGCGCCTCCCGATCCTCTGGGGCCAACGTCCTGACTTTC.

The chain carries TRBV12-3 or TRBV12-4 and TRBJ1-6, with unresolved D. Between the trimmed V and J ends, which lost 2 bases and 5 bases, there was a span of 4 bases. The CDR3 has 13 residues. In DNA, the CDR3 is TGTGCCAGCAGTTTAAGTCATAATTCACCCCTCCACTTT. As protein: CASSLSHNSPLHF.

V is TRBV20-1 and J is TRBJ2-2; D is unclear. Trimming stripped 3 bases from V and 7 bases from J, with 12 bases between. Germline V gene lookup returns CDR1 DFQATT and CDR2 SNEGSKA (reference sequence). The length of the CDR3 is 13 residues. The CDR3 DNA reads as TGCAGTGCTAGTTTAGGGTTCAGCGGGGAGCTGTTTTTT. Its protein is CSASLGFSGELFF.

This sequence joins TRBV2 and TRBJ2-2, with D perhaps being TRBD1 or TRBD2 (5 bases each). The germline V gene has CDR1 SNHLY and CDR2 FYNNEI. The CDR3 runs 18 residues. Trimming removed 2 bases at V and 0 bases at J, with 16 bases between. In DNA form, the CDR3 reads TGTGCCAGCAGTGAAACCCCGCAGGGACGTGCGAACACCGGGGAGCTGTTTTTT. This gives the protein CASSETPQGRANTGELFF. Using reference TRBV2 and TRBJ2-2 for the parts outside the CDR3, the full variable domain is EPEVTQTPSHQVTQMGQEVILRCVPISNHLYFYWYRQILGQKVEFLVSFYNNEISEKSEIFDDQFSVERPDGSNFTLKIRSTKLEDSAMYFCASSETPQGRANTGELFFGEGSRLTVL.

The gene calls are TRBV28 and TRBJ1-5; 8 nucleotides match TRBD1. Unmatched junction bases numbered 5, after V lost 4 bases and J lost 6 bases. Germline V gene sequence: CDR1 MDHEN, CDR2 SYDVKM. This CDR3 has 14 amino acids. CDR3 nucleotide sequence: TGTGCCAGCAGTTCCGCGGACAGGGCTCAGCCCCAGCATTTT. It encodes CASSSADRAQPQHF.

The CDR3 sequence is CASSLGTVGNTIYF. As DNA, the CDR3 is TGCGCCAGCAGCTTGGGGACAGTCGGAAACACCATATATTTT. The V gene is TRBV5-1, the J gene TRBJ1-3; D is possibly TRBD1 (6 bases). V lost 0 bases and J lost 4, with 8 bases in between. CDR1 and CDR2 (germline): SGHRS, YFSETQ. This CDR3 is 14 amino acids long.

This clone was seen only once. This chain uses TRBV5-6 with TRBJ1-6; D not resolved. Trimming stripped 4 bases from V and 0 bases from J, with 5 bases between. Germline-derived CDR1 and CDR2 are SGHDT and YYEEEE. The CDR3 consists of 14 residues. The CDR3 reads CASSLISYNSPLHF. The CDR3 DNA reads TGTGCCAGCAGCCTCATCTCCTATAATTCACCCCTCCACTTT.

J is TRBJ2-1 and V is TRBV12-2; the DNA was not used to check the table's D call, TRBD2. TRBV12-2 has pseudogene status. This CDR3 comprises 18 residues. The DNA for the CDR3 is TGTGCAAGTCGCTTAGGAGGACTAGCGGGAGACACATACAATGAGCAGTTCTTC. This gives the protein CASRLGGLAGDTYNEQFF.

The rearrangement uses TRBV6-1 and TRBJ1-5, with a weak D call TRBD1 (6 bases). The germline CDR1 and CDR2 sequences are MNHNS and SASEGT. CDR3 size: 14 residues. The V end lost 6 bases, the J end lost 1 base, and 10 bases lay between the germline ends. The CDR3 DNA follows: TGTGCCAGCAGAGAGGGGGGGAGCAATCAGCCCCAGCATTTT. Its protein product is CASREGGSNQPQHF.

The V gene is TRBV5-6, the J gene TRBJ1-2; 11 nucleotides line up with TRBD1. With 1 base clipped from V and 3 bases from J, the junction kept 2 bases outside the gene matches. Per the germline V gene, CDR1 is SGHDT and CDR2 is YYEEEE. The CDR3 contains 15 residues. CDR3 DNA: TGTGCCAGCAGCTTGCCGGGACAGGGGGACTATGGCTACACCTTC. The encoded protein is CASSLPGQGDYGYTF. The whole variable domain, filled in from reference TRBV5-6 and TRBJ1-2, reads DAGVTQSPTHLIKTRGQQVTLRCSPKSGHDTVSWYQQALGQGPQFIFQYYEEEERQRGNFPDRFSGHQFPNYSSELNVNALLLGDSALYLCASSLPGQGDYGYTFGSGTRLTVV.

The chain uses TRBV23-1 and TRBJ1-6, with a tentative D call TRBD1 (5 bases). TRBV23-1 is annotated as an ORF whose role is uncertain. V shed 4 bases and J shed 6 bases, with 16 bases lying between them. CDR3 length equals 16 residues. The CDR3 sequence is CASSPFMGRGNSPLHF. The CDR3 DNA reads as TGCGCCAGCAGTCCATTTATGGGACGAGGTAATTCACCCCTCCACTTT.

This chain joins TRBV29-1 and TRBJ1-1; perhaps TRBD1 as D (5 bases). V was trimmed by 4 bases and J by 5 bases, leaving 14 bases between them. The CDR3 sequence is 13 residues long. CDR1 is SQVTM and CDR2 is ANQGSEA in the germline V gene. CDR3 sequence reads: CSVGPGTQTEAFF. The CDR3, as DNA: TGCAGCGTTGGACCCGGGACGCAGACTGAAGCTTTCTTT.

V usage is TRBV5-1 and J usage is TRBJ2-5, with TRBD2 identical over 7 bases. The germline V gene encodes CDR1 SGHRS and CDR2 YFSETQ. J gave up 5 bases and V 5 bases, and 9 bases lay outside the gene matches. The CDR3 covers 14 residues. The CDR3, as DNA: TGCGCCAGCAGAGGCGGACTAGGCGGGGAGACCCAGTACTTC. It yields the protein CASRGGLGGETQYF.

This clone occurred once. The J gene is TRBJ1-1, the V gene TRBV11-2; no clear D. The CDR3 is 15 amino acids. Germline loops: CDR1 SGHAT, CDR2 FQNNGV. The V end was cut by 5 bases, the J end by 4 bases, with 17 bases between. For the CDR3, the DNA is TGTGCCAGCAGCCCAGACATCGGCTTTACCACTGAAGCTTTCTTT. Its protein is CASSPDIGFTTEAFF.

The V and J genes are TRBV9 and TRBJ2-1; 9 bases fit TRBD2. CDR1 is SGDLS and CDR2 is YYNGEE in the germline V gene. The CDR3 has 16 residues. After removal of 0 bases from V and 7 bases from J, the junction contained 8 bases not matched to a gene. CDR3 sequence (DNA): TGTGCCAGCAGCGTAGTGCCTAGCGGGAAAGTTAATGAGCAGTTCTTC. This sequence encodes CASSVVPSGKVNEQFF.

J is TRBJ2-2 and V is TRBV11-2, with D perhaps matching TRBD2 (6 bases). Germline V gene sequence: CDR1 SGHAT, CDR2 FQNNGV. Trimming removed 5 bases from V and 0 bases from J, with 10 bases in between. The CDR3 spans 15 residues. CDR3 coding DNA: TGTGCCAGCAGCGGCGGGACTTCGAACACCGGGGAGCTGTTTTTT. Translated: CASSGGTSNTGELFF.

The CDR3 nucleotides read TGTGCCAGCAGCGTAGCAGGGGCACCCCATCGTAATGAGCAGTTCTTC. This encodes CASSVAGAPHRNEQFF. The chain uses TRBV9 and TRBJ2-1, with D possibly matching TRBD1 (6 bases). The length of the CDR3 is 16 residues. Germline assignment: CDR1 SGDLS and CDR2 YYNGEE. The V and J ends lost 0 bases and 7 bases respectively, with 17 bases between them.